These T cell receptor beta chains were read from a single sample in a study of blood T cell repertoires in COVID-19. Profiling relied on immunoSEQ multiplex PCR, and the TCRdb table lists in-frame clones only, not all of them. The sample lists 540,000 or so clones, 85% to 90% occurring once. The sample was peripheral blood. These receptors all come from a woman aged 45 to 65 with COVID-19, enrolled during active disease. Both conserved end residues are trimmed from each CDR3.

v_call: TRBV5-1
cdr3_aa: ASSLAMGSSYNSPLH

v_call: TRBV28
cdr3_aa: ASSFPGQGYEQY

v_call: TRBV18
cdr3_aa: PQGYYGYT

v_call: TRBV19
cdr3_aa: ASSIPGDGRKNIQY

v_call: TRBV5-1
cdr3_aa: ASSQIPGTANSPLH

v_call: TRBV4-1
cdr3_aa: ASSPGLAGGQETQY

v_call: TRBV28
cdr3_aa: ASSPQTGMNTEAF

v_call: TRBV28
cdr3_aa: ASSLGTGDINQPQH

v_call: TRBV3-1/TRBV3-2
cdr3_aa: ASSQGSEEAF

v_call: TRBV10-3
cdr3_aa: AIGLSGGTDTQY

v_call: TRBV24-1
cdr3_aa: ATSEAGTDTQY

v_call: TRBV3-1/TRBV3-2
cdr3_aa: ASTPSGTSGGDTQY

v_call: TRBV30
cdr3_aa: AWTPRGYNYGYT

v_call: TRBV5-4
cdr3_aa: ASSSLDRGYDTQY

v_call: TRBV3-1/TRBV3-2
cdr3_aa: ASSKSGPRSETQY

v_call: TRBV11-3
cdr3_aa: ASRGDRGHGYT

v_call: TRBV5-1
cdr3_aa: ASSYSRLAGAKGTDTQY